The sequence of this T cell receptor beta chain was determined in a study of CD4 T cells in relation to SARS-CoV-2 and coronaviruses. Whole-study results and caveats: The cross-reactivity analysis covered only spike protein, not other viral proteins.

The method was immunoSEQ multiplex PCR; TCRdb's version includes in-frame clones alone and lacks a portion of them. The data contain 35,000 to 40,000 clones, approximately 87% of them singletons. The CDR3 runs 12 residues. Comments on this clone: Its antigen is unidentified.

Sequenced sample: memory CD4+ T cells from PBMCs. The clonotype was recovered from an adult with COVID-19. This chain uses TRBV12-2 with TRBJ2-7; the DNA was not compared with TRBD2, the D call given in the table. TRBV12-2 corresponds to a pseudogene. The CDR3 bases are TGTGCAAGTCGACGACCGGGGGACGAGCAGTACTTC. Translated: CASRRPGDEQYF.